These 8 T cell receptor beta chains share one sample of origin, sequenced in a study of identical twins. TCRdb re-called the 5' RACE reads through MiXCR, storing one row per CDR3 protein. The sample has under 450,000 distinct CDR3 sequences; 15% to 20% are singletons. The sample consisted of naive T cells sorted from blood. Receptor source: a man aged 50-60 years in good health.

This clonotype was observed a handful of times. The V gene is TRBV9, the J gene TRBJ2-1; no clear D gene. The CDR3 covers 15 residues. Germline values: CDR1 SGDLS, CDR2 YYNGEE. Trimming took off 0 bases at V and 3 bases at J, with 10 bases between the two ends. Here the CDR3 DNA reads TGTGCCAGCAGCGTAGCCTCCGCCGGCTACAATGAGCAGTTCTTC. It specifies CASSVASAGYNEQFF.

This clonotype was found many times. The genes are TRBV10-3 and TRBJ1-2, with 9 nucleotides matching TRBD1. Trimming took 5 bases from V and 6 from J; bases not matched to a gene: 1. The CDR3 loop spans 12 amino acids. The germline CDR1 and CDR2 sequences are ENHRY and SYGVKD. The CDR3 loop is CAISTGGDGYTF. In nucleotides, the CDR3 is TGTGCCATCAGTACAGGGGGCGATGGCTACACCTTC.

A few counts support this clonotype. The V call is TRBV19, the J call TRBJ1-5, with D unresolved. Looked up from germline, CDR1 is LNHDA and CDR2 is SQIVND (reference sequence). The CDR3 loop spans 13 amino acids. Trimming shortened V by 9 bases and J by 3 bases, and 12 bases separated the two germline ends. CDR3 amino acids: CASRRVDNQPQHF. The CDR3 nucleotides read TGTGCCAGCCGTCGGGTGGACAATCAGCCCCAGCATTTT.

This clonotype was seen only a few times. This sequence joins TRBV12-3 or TRBV12-4 and TRBJ2-1; 10 bases fit TRBD2. V trimming: 2 bases; J trimming: 7 bases; junction bases outside the gene matches: 2. The CDR3 is 14 residues long. The CDR3 protein is CASSLLAGANEQFF. The DNA of the CDR3 is TGTGCCAGCAGTTTACTAGCGGGAGCAAATGAGCAGTTCTTC.

The table lists this clonotype with many counts. The V gene is TRBV4-3, the J gene TRBJ2-1, with a possible D match to TRBD2 (6 bases). Trimming cost V 3 bases and J 0 bases, with 9 bases left between them. The CDR3 sequence is 15 residues long. CDR1 and CDR2 from the germline V gene are LGHNA and YSLEER. The CDR3 nucleotides read TGCGCCAGCAGCCAGCCGGGACTCTCCTACAATGAGCAGTTCTTC. Translating it yields CASSQPGLSYNEQFF.

The rearrangement joins TRBV6-5 to TRBJ2-5; TRBD2 might be the D (6 bases). Germline V gene sequence: CDR1 MNHEY, CDR2 SVGAGI. The CDR3 spans 13 residues. The ends were cut back, 2 bases at V and 5 bases at J, with 9 bases in the middle. This CDR3 reads CASSYLGRETQYF. CDR3 DNA sequence: TGTGCCAGCAGTTACCTTGGGAGGGAGACCCAGTACTTC.

The CDR3 bases are TGTGCCAGCAGCTCCCCCGGACTAGCGGACAATGAGCAGTTCTTC. As protein: CASSSPGLADNEQFF. The chain joins TRBV28 to TRBJ2-1; 10 positions agree with TRBD2. Germline V lookup: CDR1 MDHEN, CDR2 SYDVKM. V trimming: 6 bases; J trimming: 5 bases; junction bases outside the gene matches: 7. This CDR3 is built from 15 residues.

This clonotype was found a few times. The chain has TRBV15 and TRBJ2-3; 12 nucleotides match TRBD2. The length of the CDR3 is 17 residues. Germline trimming cut 0 bases from V and 4 bases from J; bases unmatched to any gene: 5. Germline values: CDR1 LNHNV, CDR2 YYDKDF (reference sequence). CDR3 sequence reads: CATSRDGLAGGPDTQYF. CDR3 DNA: TGTGCCACCAGCAGAGATGGCCTAGCGGGAGGGCCAGATACGCAGTATTTT.